The sequence of this T cell receptor (beta chain) was determined in a study of blood T cell repertoires in COVID-19. Study details: Acute and convalescent COVID-19 specimens originated in the United States, Italy and Spain.

Ages ranged from about 18 to 89 years, with residence in around 24 US areas. Participants' reported clinical history set cohort assignment. Per the original data handling: Amplifying reference gene primers gave estimates of nucleated cell counts. The table came from immunoSEQ multiplex PCR; TCRdb's copy has only in-frame clones and leaves some out. V, J and clone size derive from that table, while D and trimming were established from the DNA sequence. The profile shows almost 85,000 clones, 75% to 90% of them singletons. The CDR3 spans 14 residues. This TCR was recovered from a woman in her forties or fifties with acute COVID-19. The specimen sequenced was PBMCs or T cells enriched from blood (not recorded which). The J gene is TRBJ2-7, the V gene TRBV21-1; TRBD1 reflects the table's D call only, with no check against the DNA. TRBV21-1 is shown as a pseudogene. The CDR3 sequence: CASSPDLRAYEQYF. CDR3 sequence (DNA): TGTGCCAGCAGCCCTGACCTCAGGGCCTACGAGCAGTACTTC.